This T cell receptor (beta chain) was captured by sequencing in a study of early T cells in non-severe SARS-CoV-2 infection. Study-level information: Unsorted whole-blood RNA was sequenced in bulk, leaving chains unpaired.

General study results and limits: VDJdb matching skewed toward anti-spike CD8 responses, missing private and CD4 specificities.

This clonotype was recorded at least ten times. The antigen is unknown. CDR3 length: 14 amino acids. CDR1 SGHVS and CDR2 FQNEAQ come from the germline V gene. V lost 0 bases to trimming and J lost 4 bases, with 8 bases between them. As part of library construction, unique molecular identifiers were attached to individual cDNA molecules. MiXCR was run by TCRdb on the 5' RACE reads, yielding one entry per CDR3 protein. Among 80,000 to 95,000 distinct CDR3 sequences listed, roughly 14% were seen once. This chain joins TRBV7-8 and TRBJ2-3; no definite D call. Source material: whole blood. The clonotype comes from an adult who was a healthcare worker with PCR-confirmed SARS-CoV-2 infection or an uninfected control (not recorded which). This CDR3 is CASSLARPPDTQYF. The CDR3 region has the DNA TGTGCCAGCAGCTTAGCGCGGCCCCCAGATACGCAGTATTTT.